Each of the 4 T cell receptor beta chains below was sequenced from the same sample in a study of response to subunit inactivated influenza vaccine. MiXCR, run by TCRdb on the RT-PCR reads, gives a single entry per CDR3 protein. The sample yields about 500,000 distinct CDR3 sequences, approximately 15% seen once. The sequencing here drew on CD4+ T cells sorted from PBMCs, taken around 25 months after vaccination. The receptors stem from a man aged 45-69 years who received an inactivated influenza vaccine.

This clonotype was seen a handful of times. The V gene is TRBV29-1, the J gene TRBJ1-1; maybe TRBD1 (5 bases). The V gene's germline CDR1 is SQVTM and CDR2 ANQGSEA. With 4 bases removed from V and 1 base from J, the gap between germline ends came to 16 bases. CDR3 length: 15 amino acids. The CDR3 loop is CSVGPLRGGNTEAFF. The DNA of the CDR3 is TGCAGCGTTGGCCCCCTTCGGGGGGGGAACACTGAAGCTTTCTTT.

The rearrangement links TRBV6-5 to TRBJ2-2; 8 bases align to TRBD1. CDR3 length: 18 residues. Losses at the gene ends were 4 bases for V and 2 bases for J; bases not matched to a gene: 12. Germline V gene sequence: CDR1 MNHEY, CDR2 SVGAGI. CDR3 sequence: CASSSHGTGRFNTGELFF. CDR3 DNA: TGTGCCAGCAGTTCGCATGGGACAGGCCGGTTCAACACCGGGGAGCTGTTTTTT.

This clonotype showed up many times. The rearrangement uses TRBV25-1 and TRBJ1-1; D remains ambiguous. This CDR3 is 14 amino acids long. Trimming stripped 1 base from V and 1 base from J, with 7 bases between. In germline, CDR1 is MGHDK, CDR2 SYGVNS. CDR3 residues: CASSESARNTEAFF. CDR3 nucleotides: TGTGCCAGCAGTGAATCGGCCAGGAACACTGAAGCTTTCTTT.

The chain links TRBV6-5 to TRBJ2-1; the match to TRBD2 covers 12 bases. The CDR3 totals 15 residues. The trim removed 7 bases at V and 7 bases at J, leaving 8 bases unmatched. Germline CDR1 is MNHEY and CDR2 is SVGAGI. As DNA, the CDR3 is TGTGCCAGCACTTTTACTAGCGGGGGGCGAAATGAGCAGTTCTTC. Translating gives CASTFTSGGRNEQFF.